This passage covers 25 T cell receptor beta chains from one sample sequenced in a study of cytomegalovirus exposure and HLA in healthy donors. Researchers ran the PCR with 60 Vbeta and 13 Jbeta primers. Clones were read by immunoSEQ multiplex PCR, and TCRdb kept only the in-frame ones, dropping some. The sample includes some 150,000 clones. Sequencing was performed on PBMCs. These TCRs come from a woman between 18 and 29 years old in good health and CMV-seropositive.

The rearrangement uses TRBV14 and TRBJ1-3; D uncertain. V was trimmed by 2 bases and J by 0 bases, leaving 5 bases between them. Germline V gene lookup returns CDR1 SGHDN and CDR2 FVKESK. There are 14 residues in the CDR3. The CDR3 DNA follows: TGTGCCAGCAGCCAACAGGCCTCTGGAAACACCATATATTTT. It yields the protein CASSQQASGNTIYF.

This chain uses TRBV2 with TRBJ2-2; 12 bases map to TRBD1. Germline V lookup: CDR1 SNHLY, CDR2 FYNNEI. V was pared by 7 bases and J by 7 bases, with 7 bases of the junction left unmatched. The CDR3 extends over 15 amino acids. CDR3 DNA: TGTGCCAGCAACCCGGGACAGGGGGCTATCGGGGAGCTGTTTTTT. Encoded protein: CASNPGQGAIGELFF. Filled out from reference TRBV2 and TRBJ2-2, the complete variable domain reads EPEVTQTPSHQVTQMGQEVILRCVPISNHLYFYWYRQILGQKVEFLVSFYNNEISEKSEIFDDQFSVERPDGSNFTLKIRSTKLEDSAMYFCASNPGQGAIGELFFGEGSRLTVL.

The V and J genes are TRBV15 and TRBJ2-7; 9 positions agree with TRBD1. V was pared by 5 bases and J by 3 bases, with 8 bases of the junction left unmatched. The length of the CDR3 is 15 residues. Germline V gene sequence: CDR1 LNHNV, CDR2 YYDKDF (reference sequence). This CDR3 is CATSGTGRGYYEQYF. In nucleotides, the CDR3 is TGTGCCACCAGCGGGACAGGGAGGGGGTACTACGAGCAGTACTTC. The variable domain in full, with the rest retrieved from reference TRBV15 and TRBJ2-7, is DAMVIQNPRYQVTQFGKPVTLSCSQTLNHNVMYWYQQKSSQAPKLLFHYYDKDFNNEADTPDNFQSRRPNTSFCFLDIRSPGLGDTAMYLCATSGTGRGYYEQYFGPGTRLTVT.

This rearrangement joins TRBV5-1 to TRBJ2-7; 8 bases line up with TRBD1. The length of the CDR3 is 15 residues. The ends lost 2 bases at V and 0 bases at J; junction bases unmatched: 4. The germline V gene encodes CDR1 SGHRS and CDR2 YFSETQ. Written as DNA, the CDR3 is TGCGCCAGCAGCTTTGGACAGGGTAACTCCTACGAGCAGTACTTC. Protein: CASSFGQGNSYEQYF.

This chain uses TRBV5-8 with TRBJ2-5, with unresolved D. The germline CDR1 and CDR2 sequences are SGHTS and YDEGEE. The CDR3 loop spans 13 amino acids. Trimming took off 3 bases at V and 0 bases at J, with 6 bases between the two ends. CDR3 coding DNA: TGTGCCAGCAGCTCCCCGTACCAAGAGACCCAGTACTTC. It encodes CASSSPYQETQYF.

This chain connects TRBV28 to TRBJ1-2; weak D call: TRBD1 (5 bases). Germline loops: CDR1 MDHEN, CDR2 SYDVKM. This CDR3 has 14 residues. V shed 2 bases and J shed 4 bases, with 11 bases lying between them. CDR3 DNA sequence: TGTGCCAGCAGTTTAATTCAGGGTAGCTATGGCTACACCTTC. Protein sequence: CASSLIQGSYGYTF.

V and J are TRBV11-3 and TRBJ2-2; TRBD2 might be the D (5 bases). From germline, CDR1 is SGHNT and CDR2 YENEEA. V was cut by 1 base and J by 5 bases, with 11 bases left in between. The CDR3 loop spans 15 amino acids. The CDR3 nucleotides read TGTGCCAGCAGCTTAGGAGGGAGTTGGACCGGGGAGCTGTTTTTT. Its protein product is CASSLGGSWTGELFF.

This rearrangement joins TRBV5-1 to TRBJ2-7; TRBD2 agrees at 7 bases. Germline trimming cut 5 bases from V and 3 bases from J; bases unmatched to any gene: 2. The CDR3 length is 12 residues. Germline V lookup: CDR1 SGHRS, CDR2 YFSETQ. CDR3 sequence (DNA): TGCGCCAGCAGGGGGGGGGACTACGAGCAGTACTTC. Translation gives CASRGGDYEQYF.

The chain employs TRBV27 and TRBJ2-1; 16 bases align to TRBD2. V shed 6 bases and J 5 bases; nucleotides not matched to a gene: 1. In germline, CDR1 is MNHEY, CDR2 SMNVEV (reference sequence). This CDR3 region has 15 residues. CDR3 in DNA: TGTGCCAGCAGGGGACTAGCGGGGGGGGACAATGAGCAGTTCTTC. Translated, it gives CASRGLAGGDNEQFF.

The V and J genes are TRBV19 and TRBJ2-5; tentatively, D is TRBD1 (6 bases). Per germline, CDR1 LNHDA and CDR2 SQIVND (reference sequence). V was cut by 3 bases and J by 0 bases, with 11 bases left in between. The CDR3 is 15 residues long. CDR3 DNA: TGTGCCAGTAGTATCCTAGGGGGATACCAAGAGACCCAGTACTTC. Its protein is CASSILGGYQETQYF.

The V and J genes are TRBV7-9 and TRBJ2-3, with D tentatively TRBD2 (6 bases). V lost 6 bases and J lost 4, with 20 bases in between. The CDR3 contains 16 residues. Germline V gene sequence: CDR1 SEHNR, CDR2 FQNEAQ (reference sequence). The CDR3 DNA follows: TGTGCCAGCAGTCCAGGCTGGGGCGGGGAGTCAGATACGCAGTATTTT. Its protein is CASSPGWGGESDTQYF.

V is TRBV25-1 and J is TRBJ1-1; D gene ambiguous. Germline CDR1 MGHDK, CDR2 SYGVNS. The CDR3 spans 12 residues. With 3 bases removed from V and 2 bases from J, the gap between germline ends came to 4 bases. The CDR3 is CASSDKNTEAFF. In DNA form, the CDR3 reads TGTGCCAGCAGTGATAAAAACACTGAAGCTTTCTTT.

CDR3 nucleotide sequence: TGCAGCGTTGAACAGGGGCCCAAGCAGTACTTC. Translated: CSVEQGPKQYF. This chain uses TRBV29-1 with TRBJ2-7, with D perhaps matching TRBD1 (6 bases). The CDR3 is 11 residues long. CDR1 and CDR2 (germline): SQVTM, ANQGSEA. V was clipped by 2 bases and J by 8 bases, with 10 bases between them.

V gene TRBV6-5 combines with J gene TRBJ2-3, with D tentatively TRBD2 (6 bases). The germline CDR1 and CDR2 sequences are MNHEY and SVGAGI. Trimming shortened V by 2 bases and J by 2 bases, and 11 bases separated the two germline ends. The CDR3 loop spans 15 amino acids. In nucleotides, the CDR3 is TGTGCCAGCAGTTACAGGGGCGGGGACACAGATACGCAGTATTTT. As protein: CASSYRGGDTDTQYF.

The rearrangement joins TRBV5-4 to TRBJ2-2; D is perhaps TRBD2 (5 bases). Germline CDR1 reads SGHNT; CDR2 reads YYREEE (reference sequence). The V and J ends lost 4 bases and 2 bases respectively, with 9 bases between them. The length of the CDR3 is 14 residues. The CDR3 coding sequence is TGTGCCAGCAGCATGGACTTCAACACCGGGGAGCTGTTTTTT. Its protein is CASSMDFNTGELFF. The variable domain in full, with the rest retrieved from reference TRBV5-4 and TRBJ2-2, is ETGVTQSPTHLIKTRGQQVTLRCSSQSGHNTVSWYQQALGQGPQFIFQYYREEENGRGNFPPRFSGLQFPNYSSELNVNALELDDSALYLCASSMDFNTGELFFGEGSRLTVL.

The V call is TRBV12-5, the J call TRBJ2-3; D is ambiguous. Looked up from germline, CDR1 is LGHNT and CDR2 is FRNRAP. The CDR3 covers 14 residues. Trimming took 3 bases from V and 2 from J, leaving 9 bases between them. CDR3 in DNA: TGTGCTAGTGGTTTCGACATCATCACAGATACGCAGTATTTT. This translates into CASGFDIITDTQYF.

V gene TRBV5-1 combines with J gene TRBJ1-1; no clear D gene. Trimming left V 5 bases short and J 2 bases short, with 10 bases between. This CDR3 contains 13 residues. In germline, CDR1 is SGHRS, CDR2 YFSETQ. Here the CDR3 reads CASSPGSNTEAFF. CDR3 nucleotide sequence: TGCGCCAGCAGTCCGGGATCTAACACTGAAGCTTTCTTT.

The CDR3 DNA is TGTGCCAGCAGCCCGAGGACAGGGTCCTCCTACGAGCAGTACTTC. Encoded protein: CASSPRTGSSYEQYF. The chain uses TRBV5-6 and TRBJ2-7, with 8 bases aligning to TRBD1. In germline, CDR1 is SGHDT, CDR2 YYEEEE. The CDR3 has 15 residues. The junction had 6 bases not matched to a gene; V was cut back by 4 bases and J by 0 bases.

This chain uses TRBV6-4 with TRBJ2-3; 10 bases line up with TRBD2. The V segment lost 3 bases and the J segment 6 bases; nucleotides outside the gene matches: 9. Germline CDR1 and CDR2: MRHNA and SNTAGT. The CDR3 length is 16 residues. CDR3 DNA sequence: TGTGCCAGCAGTGAGACGGCTAGCGGGAGTTCTGATACGCAGTATTTT. The encoded protein is CASSETASGSSDTQYF.

V usage is TRBV7-9 and J usage is TRBJ2-5; TRBD2 matches at 8 bases. CDR3 size: 16 residues. Looked up from germline, CDR1 is SEHNR and CDR2 is FQNEAQ (reference sequence). Unmatched junction bases numbered 12, after V lost 5 bases and J lost 4 bases. DNA of the CDR3: TGTGCCAGCAGCCCCCGTGCTAGCGGGCTTTCAGAGACCCAGTACTTC. Amino acids: CASSPRASGLSETQYF.

The CDR3 DNA is TGTGCCAGCAGCTCTTATCGCCCGGGGGAGCAGTACTTC. This sequence encodes CASSSYRPGEQYF. The rearrangement links TRBV7-6 to TRBJ2-7, with D possibly TRBD2 on 5 matching bases. V shed 4 bases and J shed 7 bases, with 14 bases lying between them. The CDR3 contains 13 residues. Per the germline V gene, CDR1 is SGHVS and CDR2 is FNYEAQ. Drawing the rest from reference TRBV7-6 and TRBJ2-7, the complete variable domain is GAGVSQSPRYKVTKRGQDVALRCDPISGHVSLYWYRQALGQGPEFLTYFNYEAQQDKSGLPNDRFSAERPEGSISTLTIQRTEQRDSAMYRCASSSYRPGEQYFGPGTRLTVT.

This chain connects TRBV5-1 to TRBJ2-7; TRBD2 matches 15 bases. The J segment lost 5 bases and the V segment lost 0 bases, leaving 9 bases of the junction unmatched. Germline V lookup: CDR1 SGHRS, CDR2 YFSETQ. The CDR3 has 18 residues. DNA for the CDR3: TGCGCCAGCAGCTTGGATACAGGACTAGCGGGAGGGCCTCACGAGCAGTACTTC. Its protein product is CASSLDTGLAGGPHEQYF.

The CDR3 DNA sequence: TGTGCCAGCAGTGATTGGACAGCCAATAATGAAAAACTGTTTTTT. Translation: CASSDWTANNEKLFF. The chain has TRBV25-1 and TRBJ1-4; D perhaps matches TRBD1 (6 bases). The CDR3 totals 15 residues. Germline V gives CDR1 MGHDK, CDR2 SYGVNS. Trimming took 3 bases from V and 4 from J, leaving 12 bases between them.

The rearrangement uses TRBV11-1 and TRBJ2-3, with 9 bases fitting TRBD1. The germline CDR1 and CDR2 sequences are SGHAT and FQDESV (reference sequence). CDR3 length: 12 amino acids. J lost 10 bases, V lost 6 bases, and 5 bases had no gene match. The CDR3 DNA sequence: TGTGCCAGCAGTTTCCGGGACAGGGCGCAGTATTTT. It specifies CASSFRDRAQYF.

V gene TRBV2 combines with J gene TRBJ2-1; D is undetermined. Trimming took off 6 bases at V and 2 bases at J, with 8 bases between the two ends. The germline V gene has CDR1 SNHLY and CDR2 FYNNEI. There are 13 residues in the CDR3. The CDR3 nucleotides read TGTGCCAGCAGGAGCTTAACCTACAATGAGCAGTTCTTC. Its protein product is CASRSLTYNEQFF.